This passage covers 4 T cell receptor beta chains from one sample sequenced in a study of early T cells in non-severe SARS-CoV-2 infection. TCRdb reprocessed the 5' RACE reads via MiXCR and lists one record per CDR3 protein. This table has about 86,000 distinct CDR3 sequences, around 15% appearing once. The sequenced material came from whole blood. The receptors were sampled from an adult who was a healthcare worker with PCR-confirmed SARS-CoV-2 infection or an uninfected control (not recorded which).

This clonotype has a count of ten or more. The chain couples TRBV19 to TRBJ2-1; 11 bases match TRBD2. The CDR3 sequence is 16 residues long. V shed 6 bases, J shed 9 bases, and the junction held 13 bases outside the gene matches. Looked up from germline, CDR1 is LNHDA and CDR2 is SQIVND (reference sequence). CDR3 amino acids: CASRRIAGGGDFEQFF. The CDR3 nucleotides are TGTGCCAGTAGGAGAATAGCGGGAGGGGGAGATTTTGAGCAGTTCTTC. Full variable domain (outside the CDR3, taken from reference TRBV19 and TRBJ2-1): DGGITQSPKYLFRKEGQNVTLSCEQNLNHDAMYWYRQDPGQGLRLIYYSQIVNDFQKGDIAEGYSVSREKKESFPLTVTSAQKNPTAFYLCASRRIAGGGDFEQFFGPGTRLTVL.

The chain employs TRBV29-1 and TRBJ2-1; D call uncertain. Trimming took 0 bases from V and 0 from J, leaving 12 bases between them. In germline, CDR1 is SQVTM, CDR2 ANQGSEA. The CDR3 extends over 16 amino acids. CDR3 residues: CSVEDPERSSYNEQFF. CDR3 nucleotide sequence: TGCAGCGTTGAAGATCCGGAGCGCAGCTCCTACAATGAGCAGTTCTTC.

The genes are TRBV12-3 or TRBV12-4 and TRBJ1-5; unclear D gene. There are 14 residues in the CDR3. The ends were cut back, 3 bases at V and 4 bases at J, with 10 bases in the middle. CDR3 loop: CASSFTGVNQPQHF. The CDR3, as DNA: TGTGCCAGCAGTTTTACCGGGGTAAATCAGCCCCAGCATTTT.

In this sample, this clonotype turned up a few times. The chain employs TRBV6-5 and TRBJ2-7; D may match TRBD1 or TRBD2 (6 bases each). Germline assignment: CDR1 MNHEY and CDR2 SVGAGI. This CDR3 has 13 amino acids. The germline V and J ends were trimmed by 6 bases and 7 bases, with 16 bases remaining between them. DNA for the CDR3: TGTGCCAGCAGCCGAGGGGGACTGGGAGAGCAGTACTTC. Residues: CASSRGGLGEQYF.